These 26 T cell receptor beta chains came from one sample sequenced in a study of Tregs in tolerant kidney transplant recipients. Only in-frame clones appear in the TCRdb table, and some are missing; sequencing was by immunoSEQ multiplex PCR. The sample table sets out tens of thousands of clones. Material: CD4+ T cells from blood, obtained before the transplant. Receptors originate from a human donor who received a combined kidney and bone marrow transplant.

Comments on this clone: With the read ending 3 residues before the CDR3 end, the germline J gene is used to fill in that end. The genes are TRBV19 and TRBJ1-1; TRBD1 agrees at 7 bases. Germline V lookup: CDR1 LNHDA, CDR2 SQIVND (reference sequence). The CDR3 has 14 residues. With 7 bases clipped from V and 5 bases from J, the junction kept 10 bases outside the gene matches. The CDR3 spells CASKKGAERTEAFF. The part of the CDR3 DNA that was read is TGTGCCAGTAAAAAGGGGGCAGAAAGAACTGAA.

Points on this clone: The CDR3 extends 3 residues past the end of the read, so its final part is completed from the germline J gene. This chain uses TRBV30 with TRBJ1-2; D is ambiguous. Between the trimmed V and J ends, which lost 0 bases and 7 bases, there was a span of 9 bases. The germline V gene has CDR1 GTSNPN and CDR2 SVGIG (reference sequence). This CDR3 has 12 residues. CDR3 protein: CAWSVSLGGYTF. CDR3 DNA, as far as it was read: TGTGCCTGGAGTGTAAGTCTCGGTGGC.

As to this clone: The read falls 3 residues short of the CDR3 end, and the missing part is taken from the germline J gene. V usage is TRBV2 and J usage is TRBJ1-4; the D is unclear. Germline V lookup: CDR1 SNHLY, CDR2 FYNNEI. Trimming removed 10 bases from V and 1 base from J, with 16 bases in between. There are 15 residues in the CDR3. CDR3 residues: CATRRQTGTNEKLFF. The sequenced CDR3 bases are TGTGCCACCAGACGACAAACCGGAACTAATGAAAAA.

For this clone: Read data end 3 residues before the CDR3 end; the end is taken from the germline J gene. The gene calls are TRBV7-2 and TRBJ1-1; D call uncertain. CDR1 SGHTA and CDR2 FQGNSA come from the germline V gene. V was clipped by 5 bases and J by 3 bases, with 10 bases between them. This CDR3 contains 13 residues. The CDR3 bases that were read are TGTGCCAGCAGCCCGTATCGGGACACTGAA. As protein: CASSPYRDTE. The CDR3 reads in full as CASSPYRDTEAFF.

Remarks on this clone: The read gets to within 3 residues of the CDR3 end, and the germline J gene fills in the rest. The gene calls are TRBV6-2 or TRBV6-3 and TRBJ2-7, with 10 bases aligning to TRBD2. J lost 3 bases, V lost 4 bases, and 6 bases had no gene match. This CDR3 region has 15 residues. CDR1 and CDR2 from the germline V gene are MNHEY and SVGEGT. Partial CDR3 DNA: TGTGCCAGCAGTTCTAGACTAGCGGGTTTCTACGAG. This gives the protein CASSSRLAGFYE. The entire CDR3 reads CASSSRLAGFYEQYF.

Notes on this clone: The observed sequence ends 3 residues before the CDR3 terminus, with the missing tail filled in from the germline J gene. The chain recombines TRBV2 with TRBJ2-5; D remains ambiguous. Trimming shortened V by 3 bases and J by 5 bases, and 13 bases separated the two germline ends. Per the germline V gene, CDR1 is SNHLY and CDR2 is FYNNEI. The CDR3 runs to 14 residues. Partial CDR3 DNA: TGTGCCAGCAGTGACATTCGGAACGGGGAGACC. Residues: CASSDIRNGET. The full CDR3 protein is CASSDIRNGETQYF.

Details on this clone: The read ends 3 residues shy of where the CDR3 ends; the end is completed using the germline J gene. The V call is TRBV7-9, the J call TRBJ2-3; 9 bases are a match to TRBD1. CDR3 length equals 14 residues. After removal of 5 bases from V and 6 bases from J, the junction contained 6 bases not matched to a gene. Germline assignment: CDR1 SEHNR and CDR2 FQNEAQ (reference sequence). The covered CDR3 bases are TGTGCCAGCAGCCATACAGGGACAGGGGATACG. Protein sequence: CASSHTGTGDT. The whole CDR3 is CASSHTGTGDTQYF.

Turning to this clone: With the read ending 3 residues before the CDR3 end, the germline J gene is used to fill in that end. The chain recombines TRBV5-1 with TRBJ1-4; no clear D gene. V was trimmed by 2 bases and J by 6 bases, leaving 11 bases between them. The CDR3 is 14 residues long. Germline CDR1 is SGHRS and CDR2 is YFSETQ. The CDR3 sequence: CASSLLAGDEKLFF. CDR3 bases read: TGCGCCAGCAGCTTACTAGCGGGAGATGAAAAA.

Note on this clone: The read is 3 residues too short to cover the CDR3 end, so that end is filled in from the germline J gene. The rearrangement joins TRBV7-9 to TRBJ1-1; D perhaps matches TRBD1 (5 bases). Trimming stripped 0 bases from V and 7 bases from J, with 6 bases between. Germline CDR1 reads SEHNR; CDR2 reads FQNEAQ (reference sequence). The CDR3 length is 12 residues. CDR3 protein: CASSLADSEAFF. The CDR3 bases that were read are TGTGCCAGCAGCTTAGCAGACAGTGAA.

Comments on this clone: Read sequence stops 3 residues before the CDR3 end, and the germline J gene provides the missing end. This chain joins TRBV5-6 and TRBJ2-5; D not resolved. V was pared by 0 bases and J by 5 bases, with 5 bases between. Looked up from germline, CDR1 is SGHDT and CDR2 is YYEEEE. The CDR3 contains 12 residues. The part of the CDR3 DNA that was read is TGTGCCAGCAGCTTGGCGAGGGAGACC. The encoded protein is CASSLARET. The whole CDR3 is CASSLARETQYF.

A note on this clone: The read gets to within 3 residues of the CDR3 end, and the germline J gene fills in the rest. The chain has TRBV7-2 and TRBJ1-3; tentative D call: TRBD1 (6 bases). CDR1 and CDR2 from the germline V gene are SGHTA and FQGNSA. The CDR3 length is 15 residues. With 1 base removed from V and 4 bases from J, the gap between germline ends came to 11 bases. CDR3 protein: CASSLGQGSGNTIYF. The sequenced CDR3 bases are TGTGCCAGCAGCTTAGGGCAGGGGAGCGGAAACACC.

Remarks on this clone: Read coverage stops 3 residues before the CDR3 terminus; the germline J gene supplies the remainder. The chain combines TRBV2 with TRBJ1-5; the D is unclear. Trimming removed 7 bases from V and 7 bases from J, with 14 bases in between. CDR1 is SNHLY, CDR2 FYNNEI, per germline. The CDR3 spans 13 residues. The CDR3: CASTSGVGQPQHF. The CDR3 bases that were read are TGTGCCAGCACCTCAGGAGTTGGCCAGCCC. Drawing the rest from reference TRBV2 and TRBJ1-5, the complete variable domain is EPEVTQTPSHQVTQMGQEVILRCVPISNHLYFYWYRQILGQKVEFLVSFYNNEISEKSEIFDDQFSVERPDGSNFTLKIRSTKLEDSAMYFCASTSGVGQPQHFGDGTRLSIL.

CDR3 bases read: TGCGCCAGCAGTGAAATAGCGGGAGCTAGCACAGATACG. Residues: CASSEIAGASTDT. The CDR3 reads in full as CASSEIAGASTDTQYF. V usage is TRBV10-1 and J usage is TRBJ2-3, with 9 positions matching TRBD2. With the read ending 3 residues before the CDR3 end, the germline J gene is used to fill in that end. V dropped 3 bases and J dropped 0; count of bases not matched to a gene: 4. Germline CDR1 reads WNHNN; CDR2 reads SYGVQD (reference sequence). CDR3 length: 16 residues.

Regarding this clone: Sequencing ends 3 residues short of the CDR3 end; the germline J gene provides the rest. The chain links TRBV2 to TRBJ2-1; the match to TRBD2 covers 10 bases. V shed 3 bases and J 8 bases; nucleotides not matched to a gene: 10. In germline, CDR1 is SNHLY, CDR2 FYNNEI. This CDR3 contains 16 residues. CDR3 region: CASSEYGLAGVDEQFF. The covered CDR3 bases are TGTGCCAGCAGTGAGTATGGGCTAGCGGGAGTGGATGAG.

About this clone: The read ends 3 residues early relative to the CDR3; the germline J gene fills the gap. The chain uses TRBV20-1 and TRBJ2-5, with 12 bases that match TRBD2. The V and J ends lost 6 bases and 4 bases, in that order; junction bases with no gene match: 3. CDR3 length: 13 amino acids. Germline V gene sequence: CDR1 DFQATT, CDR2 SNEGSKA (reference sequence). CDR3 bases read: TGCAGTGCCCCGGGACTAGCGGGAGAGACC. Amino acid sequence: CSAPGLAGET. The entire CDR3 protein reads CSAPGLAGETQYF.

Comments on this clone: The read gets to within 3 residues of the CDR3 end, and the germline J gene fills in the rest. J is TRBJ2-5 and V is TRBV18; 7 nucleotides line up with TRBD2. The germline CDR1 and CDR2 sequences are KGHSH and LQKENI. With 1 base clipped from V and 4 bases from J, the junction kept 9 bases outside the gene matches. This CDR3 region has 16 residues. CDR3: CASSPLQAGVGETQYF. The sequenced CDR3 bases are TGTGCCAGCTCACCACTCCAGGCGGGAGTAGGAGAGACC.

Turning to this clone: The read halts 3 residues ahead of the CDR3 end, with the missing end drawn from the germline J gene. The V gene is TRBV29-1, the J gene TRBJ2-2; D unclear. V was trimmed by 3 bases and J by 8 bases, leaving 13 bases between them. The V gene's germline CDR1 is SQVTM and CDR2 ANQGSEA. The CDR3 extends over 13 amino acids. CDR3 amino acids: CSVDPAGSGELFF. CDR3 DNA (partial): TGCAGCGTTGACCCGGCAGGCTCAGGGGAG.

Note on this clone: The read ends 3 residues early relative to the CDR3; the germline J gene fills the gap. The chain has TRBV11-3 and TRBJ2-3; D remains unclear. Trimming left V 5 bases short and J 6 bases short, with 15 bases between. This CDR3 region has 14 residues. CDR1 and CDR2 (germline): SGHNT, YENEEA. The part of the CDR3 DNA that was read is TGTGCCAGCAGCCAAGGCGGCACTCGGGATACG. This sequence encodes CASSQGGTRDT. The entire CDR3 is CASSQGGTRDTQYF.

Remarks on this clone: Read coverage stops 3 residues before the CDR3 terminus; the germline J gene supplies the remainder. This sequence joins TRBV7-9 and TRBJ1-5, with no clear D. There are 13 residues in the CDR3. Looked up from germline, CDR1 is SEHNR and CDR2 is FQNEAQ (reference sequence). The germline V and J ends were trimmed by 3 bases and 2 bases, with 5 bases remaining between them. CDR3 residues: CASSFKGNQPQHF. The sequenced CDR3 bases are TGTGCCAGCAGCTTTAAGGGCAATCAGCCC.

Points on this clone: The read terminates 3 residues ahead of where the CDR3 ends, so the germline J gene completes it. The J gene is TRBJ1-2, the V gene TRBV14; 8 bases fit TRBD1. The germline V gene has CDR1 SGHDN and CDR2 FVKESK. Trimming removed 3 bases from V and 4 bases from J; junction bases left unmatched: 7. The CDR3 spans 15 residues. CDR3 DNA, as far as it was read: TGTGCCAGCAGCCAGTGGACAGGGAGGCCCTATGGC. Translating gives CASSQWTGRPYG. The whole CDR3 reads CASSQWTGRPYGYTF.

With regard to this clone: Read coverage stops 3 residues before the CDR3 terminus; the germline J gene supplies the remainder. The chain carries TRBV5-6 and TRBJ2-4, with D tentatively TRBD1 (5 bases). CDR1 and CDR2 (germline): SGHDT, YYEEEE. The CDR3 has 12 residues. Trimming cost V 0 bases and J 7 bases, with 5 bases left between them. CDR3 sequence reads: CASSLAGNIQYF. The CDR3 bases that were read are TGTGCCAGCAGCTTGGCAGGGAACATT.

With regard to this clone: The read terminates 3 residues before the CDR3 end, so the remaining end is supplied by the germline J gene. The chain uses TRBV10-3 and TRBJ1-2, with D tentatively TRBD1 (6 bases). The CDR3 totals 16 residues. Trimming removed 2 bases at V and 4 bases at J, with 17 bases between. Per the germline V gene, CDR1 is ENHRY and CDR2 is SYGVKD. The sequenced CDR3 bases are TGTGCCATCAGTGAGCCCCTCGGGGGGCGAAGCTATGGC. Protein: CAISEPLGGRSYG. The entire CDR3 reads CAISEPLGGRSYGYTF.

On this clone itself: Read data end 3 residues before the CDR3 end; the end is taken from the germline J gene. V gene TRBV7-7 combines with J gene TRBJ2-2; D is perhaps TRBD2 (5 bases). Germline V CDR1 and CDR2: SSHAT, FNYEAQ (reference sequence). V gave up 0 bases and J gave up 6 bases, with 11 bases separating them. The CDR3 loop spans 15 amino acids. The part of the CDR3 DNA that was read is TGTGCCAGCAGCTTAGCGCGGGCTGGACCCGGGGAG. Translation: CASSLARAGPGE. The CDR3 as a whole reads CASSLARAGPGELFF. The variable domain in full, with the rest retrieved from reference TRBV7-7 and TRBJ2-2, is GAGVSQSPRYKVTKRGQDVTLRCDPISSHATLYWYQQALGQGPEFLTYFNYEAQPDKSGLPSDRFSAERPEGSISTLTIQRTEQRDSAMYRCASSLARAGPGELFFGEGSRLTVL.

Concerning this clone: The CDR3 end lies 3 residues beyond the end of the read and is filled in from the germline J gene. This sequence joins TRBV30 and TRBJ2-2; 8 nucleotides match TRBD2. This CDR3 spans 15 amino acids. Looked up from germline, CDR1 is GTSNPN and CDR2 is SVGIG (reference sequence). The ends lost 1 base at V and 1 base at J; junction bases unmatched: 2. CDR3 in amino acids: CAWSASGRNTGELFF. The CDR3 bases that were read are TGTGCCTGGAGTGCAAGCGGGAGGAACACCGGGGAG.

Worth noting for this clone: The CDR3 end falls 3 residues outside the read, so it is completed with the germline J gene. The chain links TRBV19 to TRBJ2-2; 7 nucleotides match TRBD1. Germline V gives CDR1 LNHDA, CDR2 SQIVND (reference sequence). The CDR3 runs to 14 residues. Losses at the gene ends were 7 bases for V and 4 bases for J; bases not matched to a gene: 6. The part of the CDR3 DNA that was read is TGTGCCAGTACCCGACAGGGTGGCACCGGGGAG. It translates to CASTRQGGTGE. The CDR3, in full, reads CASTRQGGTGELFF.

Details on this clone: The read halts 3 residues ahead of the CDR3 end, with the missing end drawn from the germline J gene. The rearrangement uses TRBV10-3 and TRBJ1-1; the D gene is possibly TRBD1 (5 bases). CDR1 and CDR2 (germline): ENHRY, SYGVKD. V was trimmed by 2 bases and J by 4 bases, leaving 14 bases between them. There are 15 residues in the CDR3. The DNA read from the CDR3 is TGTGCCATCAGTGAGACGGACGGTAGGGGCACTGAA. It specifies CAISETDGRGTE. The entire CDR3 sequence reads CAISETDGRGTEAFF.